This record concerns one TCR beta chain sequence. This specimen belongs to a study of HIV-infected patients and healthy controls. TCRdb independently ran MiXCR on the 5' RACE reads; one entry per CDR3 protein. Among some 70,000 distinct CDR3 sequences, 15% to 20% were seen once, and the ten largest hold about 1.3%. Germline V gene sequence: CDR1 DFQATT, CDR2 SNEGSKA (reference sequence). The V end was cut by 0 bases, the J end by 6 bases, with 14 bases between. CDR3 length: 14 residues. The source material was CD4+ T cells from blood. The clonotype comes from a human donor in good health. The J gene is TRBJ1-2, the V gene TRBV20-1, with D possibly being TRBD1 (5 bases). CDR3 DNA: TGCAGTGCTAGAGATCCCGGGACGGAAGATGGCTACACCTTC. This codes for CSARDPGTEDGYTF.